This T cell receptor beta chain was obtained from a study of shared clonotypes between healthy human individuals. The study's findings and limits: Sampling covered nothing but blood. Tissue TCR repertoires likely differ from those found in blood.

Per the study methods: Filtering was not the same, since immunoSEQ gave junction-only sequences without quality scores. Only in-frame clones appear in the TCRdb table, and some are missing; sequencing was by immunoSEQ multiplex PCR. From that table come the V and J calls and clone size; the DNA was used to work out D and trimming. In the table there are fewer than 2.5 million clones, 93% of which are singletons. Between the trimmed V and J ends, which lost 5 bases and 8 bases, there was a span of 18 bases. The length of the CDR3 is 13 residues. Germline values: CDR1 GTSNPN, CDR2 SVGIG (reference sequence). Turning to this clone: The antigen is unknown.

This TCR derives from a man aged 18 to 35 in good health. Some clones in this sample may be carry-over from other donors' samples. The material sequenced was naive CD4+ T cells from PBMCs. As for subset: CD45RA+ positively selected. The chain links TRBV30 to TRBJ1-2; D is unresolved. The CDR3 coding sequence is TGTGCCTGGGCTCGGGGAGGCCGTTCCGGCTACACCTTC. It specifies CAWARGGRSGYTF.